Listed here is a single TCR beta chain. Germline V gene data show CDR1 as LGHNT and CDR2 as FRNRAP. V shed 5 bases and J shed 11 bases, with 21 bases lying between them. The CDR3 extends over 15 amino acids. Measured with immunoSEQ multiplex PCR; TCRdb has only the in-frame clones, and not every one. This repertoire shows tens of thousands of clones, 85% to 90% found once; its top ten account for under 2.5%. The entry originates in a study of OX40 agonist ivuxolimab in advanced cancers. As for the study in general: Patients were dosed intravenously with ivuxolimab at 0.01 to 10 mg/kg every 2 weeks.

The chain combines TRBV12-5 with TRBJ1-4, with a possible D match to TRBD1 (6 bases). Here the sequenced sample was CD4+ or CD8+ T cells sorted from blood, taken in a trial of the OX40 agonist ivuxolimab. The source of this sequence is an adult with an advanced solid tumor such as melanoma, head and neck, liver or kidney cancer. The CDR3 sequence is CASGPLGGGGLKLFF. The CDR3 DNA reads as TGTGCTAGTGGTCCCCTGGGTGGGGGCGGCTTGAAACTGTTTTTT.